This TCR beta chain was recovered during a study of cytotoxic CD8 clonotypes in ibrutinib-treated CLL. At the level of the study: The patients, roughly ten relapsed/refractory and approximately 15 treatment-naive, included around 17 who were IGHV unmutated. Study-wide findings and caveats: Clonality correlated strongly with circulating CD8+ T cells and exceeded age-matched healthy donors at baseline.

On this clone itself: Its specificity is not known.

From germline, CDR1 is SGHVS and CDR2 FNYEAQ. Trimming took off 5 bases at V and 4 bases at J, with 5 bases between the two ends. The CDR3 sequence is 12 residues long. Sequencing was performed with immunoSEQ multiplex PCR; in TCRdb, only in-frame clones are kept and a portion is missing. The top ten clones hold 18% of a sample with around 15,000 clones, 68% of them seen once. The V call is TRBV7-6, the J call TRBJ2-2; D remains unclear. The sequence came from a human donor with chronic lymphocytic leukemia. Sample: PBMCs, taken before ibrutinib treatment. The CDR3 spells CASSILTGELFF. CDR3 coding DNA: TGTGCCAGCAGCATACTCACCGGGGAGCTGTTTTTT.